This is a list of T cell receptor beta chains from one sample in a study of blood T cell repertoires in COVID-19. Using immunoSEQ multiplex PCR, the repertoire was profiled, and TCRdb retains in-frame clones only, with some absent. The table shows about 50,000 clones, with more than 70% occurring only once. The sequencing sample was made of peripheral blood. These receptor sequences come from a woman aged 55 to 70 with acute or convalescent COVID-19. Both conserved end residues are part of each CDR3. Each record gives: V gene, clone size, CDR3 protein. Not all rows give a size; the values are once, few, many and, for expanded clones, a class.

TRBV7-3	few	CASSSSQGVGELFF
TRBV2	.	CASQPTRGYEQYF
TRBV18	.	CASSPGGGQETQYF
TRBV14	.	CASSPRGRVYNEQFF
TRBV27	.	CASGTGFNYGYTF
TRBV7-2	.	CASSLEGDGDNEQFF
TRBV6-5	.	CASSYATGVTEAFF
TRBV11-1	.	CASSASVASWQFF
TRBV5-1	.	CASSFEASNTEAFF
TRBV18	once	CASSPIAGTEAFF
TRBV18	.	CASSPRKGQRHEQYF
TRBV2	.	CASSELTAGDTEAFF
TRBV7-3	.	CASSFFWMEDQPQHF
TRBV6-5	.	CASNRGTEAFF
TRBV20-1	.	CSASVAGYEQYF
TRBV7-9	.	CASSAGLRYGYTF
TRBV5-1	.	CASSPLAGQGISEQYF
TRBV6-6	.	CASSRLGEQFF
TRBV7-3	.	CASSSYPGLAGVNEQFF
TRBV7-9	.	CASSSLAGVLYEQYF
TRBV5-6	once	CASSLAVGPNIQYF
TRBV19	.	CASISSADSWGNGYTF
TRBV6-5	.	CASSSGGAVTEAFF
TRBV19	.	CASSIVVRSNYGYTF
TRBV30	.	CAWSGIEGRDYGYTF
TRBV5-6	few	CASSLGGARTNEKLFF
TRBV4-1	once	CASSQVGQGVNSPLHF
TRBV12-5	.	CASGLSRTSGASRELFF
TRBV27	once	CASSRTNYADTQYF
TRBV7-3	.	CASSHRGIGYGYTF
TRBV10-3	.	CATQEDGGDQPQHF
TRBV19	.	CASSILAGDVGANVLTF
TRBV7-2	.	CASSLLGVGEAFF
TRBV3-1/TRBV3-2	.	CASSQEGAAREKLFF
TRBV11-3	few	CASSLDGGGYTGELFF
TRBV6-5	.	CASGTGDPNQPQHF
TRBV3-1/TRBV3-2	.	CASSQASMNTEAFF